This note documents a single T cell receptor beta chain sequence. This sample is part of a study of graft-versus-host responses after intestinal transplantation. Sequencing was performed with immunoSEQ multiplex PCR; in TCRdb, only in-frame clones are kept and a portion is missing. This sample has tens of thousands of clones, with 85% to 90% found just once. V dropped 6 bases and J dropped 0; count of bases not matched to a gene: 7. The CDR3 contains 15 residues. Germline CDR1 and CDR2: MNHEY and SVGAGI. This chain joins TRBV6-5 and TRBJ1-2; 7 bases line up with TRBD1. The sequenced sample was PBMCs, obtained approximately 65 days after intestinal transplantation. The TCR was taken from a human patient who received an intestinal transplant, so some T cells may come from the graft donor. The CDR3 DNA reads TGTGCCAGCAGACCCCGGACAGGATCTAACTATGGCTACACCTTC. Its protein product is CASRPRTGSNYGYTF.